Presented here are 27 T cell receptor beta chains from one specimen sequenced in a study of blood T cell repertoires in COVID-19. The repertoire was sequenced with immunoSEQ multiplex PCR; TCRdb's copy has only in-frame clones and lacks some. The profile shows roughly 77,000 clones, roughly 85% of them singletons. What was sequenced was peripheral blood. The receptor source for this set is a man between 60 and 75 years old with active or convalescent COVID-19.

The genes are TRBV6-2 or TRBV6-3 and TRBJ1-5, with 10 positions matching TRBD1. Unmatched junction bases numbered 5, after V lost 5 bases and J lost 7 bases. The CDR3 loop spans 14 amino acids. CDR1 and CDR2 from the germline V gene are MNHEY and SVGEGT. The CDR3, as DNA: TGTGCCAGCAGTCAGGACAGGGGGAGGCAGCCCCAGCATTTT. This translates into CASSQDRGRQPQHF.

This clone is medium-sized. The genes are TRBV19 and TRBJ1-1; 8 bases are a match to TRBD1. Germline CDR1 and CDR2: LNHDA and SQIVND (reference sequence). This CDR3 spans 17 amino acids. J gave up 2 bases and V 3 bases, and 11 bases lay outside the gene matches. The CDR3: CASSIEVAGGYNTEAFF. The CDR3 coding sequence is TGTGCCAGTAGTATTGAGGTGGCAGGGGGCTATAACACTGAAGCTTTCTTT.

The count of this clone is one. The chain links TRBV5-4 to TRBJ2-6, with a possible D match to TRBD1 (5 bases). The CDR3 extends over 14 amino acids. Trimming cost V 4 bases and J 2 bases, with 7 bases left between them. CDR1 is SGHNT and CDR2 is YYREEE in the germline V gene (reference sequence). The CDR3 sequence is CASSQGAGANVLTF. CDR3 nucleotides: TGTGCCAGCAGCCAGGGTGCTGGGGCCAACGTCCTGACTTTC.

The V gene is TRBV10-3, the J gene TRBJ1-2; D possibly corresponds to TRBD1 (6 bases). V lost 2 bases, J lost 3 bases, and 10 bases lay in between. In germline, CDR1 is ENHRY, CDR2 SYGVKD. The CDR3 length is 14 residues. The CDR3 protein is CAISEGGRDYGYTF. The CDR3 DNA reads TGTGCCATCAGTGAGGGGGGCAGGGACTATGGCTACACCTTC.

This chain joins TRBV2 and TRBJ1-1; D is possibly TRBD1 (5 bases). The V end lost 1 base, the J end lost 4 bases, and 13 bases lay between the germline ends. The length of the CDR3 is 15 residues. The germline V gene has CDR1 SNHLY and CDR2 FYNNEI. The CDR3, as DNA: TGTGCCAGCAGTGAAGAGGGGTCTTGGTTCACTGAAGCTTTCTTT. It is translated as CASSEEGSWFTEAFF. The whole variable domain, filled in from reference TRBV2 and TRBJ1-1, reads EPEVTQTPSHQVTQMGQEVILRCVPISNHLYFYWYRQILGQKVEFLVSFYNNEISEKSEIFDDQFSVERPDGSNFTLKIRSTKLEDSAMYFCASSEEGSWFTEAFFGQGTRLTVV.

CDR3 amino acids: CASIANTEAFF. The DNA for the CDR3 is TGTGCCAGCATAGCGAACACTGAAGCTTTCTTT. V gene TRBV28 combines with J gene TRBJ1-1; D is unresolved. Germline V CDR1 and CDR2: MDHEN, SYDVKM. Between the trimmed V and J ends, which lost 7 bases and 1 base, there was a span of 4 bases. This CDR3 spans 11 amino acids.

J is TRBJ2-3 and V is TRBV28, with 14 bases lining up with TRBD2. V lost 3 bases and J lost 5; bases outside the gene matches: 10. The CDR3 runs 18 residues. Germline CDR1 reads MDHEN; CDR2 reads SYDVKM. Here the CDR3 reads CASSLVQTSGGAEDTQYF. The CDR3 DNA is TGTGCCAGCAGTTTGGTCCAGACTAGCGGGGGGGCTGAAGATACGCAGTATTTT.

About this clone: The sample carries other DNA sequences with the same CDR3. The chain employs TRBV3-1 (or the pseudogene TRBV3-2) and TRBJ2-6; 8 nucleotides line up with TRBD1. J gave up 2 bases and V 3 bases, and 0 bases lay outside the gene matches. Germline V gene lookup returns CDR1 LGHDT and CDR2 YNNKEL (reference sequence). This CDR3 spans 15 amino acids. The CDR3: CASSQDRAGANVLTF. CDR3 DNA: TGTGCCAGCAGCCAGGACAGGGCTGGGGCCAACGTCCTGACTTTC.

The V gene is TRBV2, the J gene TRBJ1-5; no reliable D call. This CDR3 has 15 amino acids. The V end was cut by 1 base, the J end by 0 bases, with 7 bases between. CDR1 SNHLY and CDR2 FYNNEI come from the germline V gene. The CDR3 DNA sequence: TGTGCCAGCAGTGAAGATAGTTATAGCAATCAGCCCCAGCATTTT. It encodes CASSEDSYSNQPQHF.

This clone came up once. V usage is TRBV28 and J usage is TRBJ1-1, with D hard to call. Germline V gives CDR1 MDHEN, CDR2 SYDVKM. V was trimmed by 2 bases and J by 0 bases, leaving 7 bases between them. The CDR3 sequence is 14 residues long. The CDR3 region has the DNA TGTGCCAGCAGTTTAAGCCAACTGAACACTGAAGCTTTCTTT. It translates to CASSLSQLNTEAFF.

This clone came up a few times. This chain joins TRBV9 and TRBJ1-1; 8 bases line up with TRBD1. V gave up 0 bases and J gave up 4 bases; unmatched junction bases: 5. Per the germline V gene, CDR1 is SGDLS and CDR2 is YYNGEE. This CDR3 region has 15 residues. DNA for the CDR3: TGTGCCAGCAGCGTAGTGGACAGGGTAGGCACTGAAGCTTTCTTT. Its protein is CASSVVDRVGTEAFF.

There are a few counts of this clone. The gene calls are TRBV7-2 and TRBJ1-2, with 10 nucleotides matching TRBD1. With 4 bases clipped from V and 4 bases from J, the junction kept 9 bases outside the gene matches. Germline V lookup: CDR1 SGHTA, CDR2 FQGNSA. CDR3 length: 16 residues. CDR3 protein: CASSSPETGGGYGYTF. The CDR3 DNA reads as TGTGCCAGCAGCTCCCCCGAGACAGGGGGCGGCTATGGCTACACCTTC.

This chain uses TRBV14 with TRBJ2-3; possible D gene TRBD1, 6 bases. The CDR3 has 17 amino acids. Trimming removed 0 bases from V and 2 bases from J, with 15 bases in between. Germline CDR1 is SGHDN and CDR2 is FVKESK. The CDR3 sequence is CASSQDTTWTATDTQYF. CDR3 sequence (DNA): TGTGCCAGCAGCCAAGATACGACCTGGACAGCCACAGATACGCAGTATTTT. Based on the CDR3 plus reference TRBV14 and TRBJ2-3, the full variable domain is EAGVTQFPSHSVIEKGQTVTLRCDPISGHDNLYWYRRVMGKEIKFLLHFVKESKQDESGMPNNRFLAERTGGTYSTLKVQPAELEDSGVYFCASSQDTTWTATDTQYFGPGTRLTVL.

The rearrangement uses TRBV19 and TRBJ2-1; D not resolved. Germline CDR1 LNHDA, CDR2 SQIVND (reference sequence). The V gene lost 6 bases and the J gene lost 0 bases, with 6 bases spanning the gap. The CDR3 sequence is 13 residues long. The CDR3 DNA is TGTGCCAGTAGACAAAGCTCCTACAATGAGCAGTTCTTC. Protein: CASRQSSYNEQFF.

As DNA, the CDR3 is TGTGCCAGCAGTTCATACGCCCTAGACAGTAGCAATCAGCCCCAGCATTTT. It codes for CASSSYALDSSNQPQHF. The rearrangement joins TRBV28 to TRBJ1-5; a weak D match, TRBD1 (5 bases). In germline, CDR1 is MDHEN, CDR2 SYDVKM. This CDR3 comprises 17 residues. Trimming took 4 bases from V and 0 from J, leaving 16 bases between them.

This chain links TRBV4-1 with TRBJ2-2; TRBD2 agrees at 8 bases. Germline V gives CDR1 MGHRA, CDR2 YSYEKL. J lost 7 bases, V lost 4 bases, and 11 bases had no gene match. The CDR3 loop spans 16 amino acids. This CDR3 is CASSPHPRGAGGELFF. Here the CDR3 DNA reads TGCGCCAGCAGCCCCCACCCGCGGGGGGCAGGCGGGGAGCTGTTTTTT.

The rearrangement links TRBV19 to TRBJ1-1; 9 bases match TRBD1. This CDR3 is built from 13 residues. The germline CDR1 and CDR2 sequences are LNHDA and SQIVND (reference sequence). V lost 7 bases to trimming and J lost 4 bases; unmatched junction nucleotides: 4. DNA of the CDR3: TGTGCCAGTACCAAGGACAGGGGCACTGAAGCTTTCTTT. Amino acid sequence: CASTKDRGTEAFF.

This clone was recorded only once. The chain couples TRBV28 to TRBJ1-2, with 8 bases aligning to TRBD1. Looked up from germline, CDR1 is MDHEN and CDR2 is SYDVKM. CDR3 length equals 15 residues. After removal of 6 bases from V and 2 bases from J, the junction contained 8 bases not matched to a gene. CDR3 nucleotide sequence: TGTGCCAGCAGCCCTGAACAGGGGGTGAACTATGGCTACACCTTC. It encodes CASSPEQGVNYGYTF.

J is TRBJ2-1 and V is TRBV4-3, with 8 bases lining up with TRBD2. V shed 0 bases, J shed 9 bases, and the junction held 13 bases outside the gene matches. This CDR3 contains 17 residues. In germline, CDR1 is LGHNA, CDR2 YSLEER. For the CDR3, the DNA is TGCGCCAGCAGCCAAGAATTCAGGACTAGCACCTCTGGTGAGCAGTTCTTC. Protein sequence: CASSQEFRTSTSGEQFF.

This clone was recorded a few times. The chain is built from TRBV27 and TRBJ2-7, with 7 bases lining up with TRBD1. The CDR3 spans 16 residues. Germline trimming cut 4 bases from V and 0 bases from J; bases unmatched to any gene: 9. Germline CDR1 is MNHEY and CDR2 is SMNVEV (reference sequence). As DNA, the CDR3 is TGTGCCAGCAGTTCCCGAGGACAGGATCTCTCCTACGAGCAGTACTTC. Its translation: CASSSRGQDLSYEQYF.

The chain is built from TRBV18 and TRBJ1-6; 7 bases are shared with TRBD1. The CDR3 contains 17 residues. Losses at the gene ends were 0 bases for V and 10 bases for J; bases not matched to a gene: 12. CDR1 and CDR2 (germline): KGHSH, LQKENI. CDR3 residues: CASSPPSVAGGRSPLHF. DNA for the CDR3: TGTGCCAGCTCACCACCGTCTGTTGCAGGGGGAAGGTCACCCCTCCACTTT.

This sequence joins TRBV5-6 and TRBJ1-2; 7 nucleotides align to TRBD1. CDR1 and CDR2 (germline): SGHDT, YYEEEE. V was pared by 0 bases and J by 4 bases, with 12 bases of the junction left unmatched. The CDR3 length is 17 residues. In DNA form, the CDR3 reads TGTGCCAGCAGCTTGGCGGGACAGCTACTTCCCTCCTATGGCTACACCTTC. Protein product: CASSLAGQLLPSYGYTF.

J is TRBJ2-2 and V is TRBV30; 8 bases line up with TRBD1. J gave up 4 bases and V 1 base, and 11 bases lay outside the gene matches. The CDR3 length is 17 residues. Germline V CDR1 and CDR2: GTSNPN, SVGIG (reference sequence). CDR3 in DNA: TGTGCCTGGAGTGGACGCCAGGGGGCTAGGGGCACCGGGGAGCTGTTTTTT. It yields the protein CAWSGRQGARGTGELFF.

CDR3 in DNA: TGTGCCAGCAGCCGAGCCCTACAGGGTTCGAACACTGAAGCTTTCTTT. This gives the protein CASSRALQGSNTEAFF. The chain links TRBV4-2 to TRBJ1-1; D possibly corresponds to TRBD1 (6 bases). This CDR3 is 16 amino acids long. V lost 4 bases to trimming and J lost 1 base, with 16 bases between them. CDR1 and CDR2 from the germline V gene are LGHNA and YNFKEQ.

Only a few counts were recorded for this clone. Germline and junction disagree at one end, which may indicate a read error. This chain connects TRBV7-2 to TRBJ2-7, with 12 nucleotides matching TRBD2. The CDR3 runs 13 residues. Germline CDR1 SGHTA, CDR2 FQGNSA. The CDR3 here is CASSLVWTSGMNF. The CDR3 nucleotides are TGTGCCAGCAGCTTAGTTTGGACTAGCGGGATGAACTTC.

The DNA for the CDR3 is TGTGCCAGCAGCCAGCCCGGCGGGGGGTTAGAAAACACCATATATTTT. Translated: CASSQPGGGLENTIYF. This sequence joins TRBV4-2 and TRBJ1-3; a possible D gene is TRBD1 (5 bases). The CDR3 is 16 amino acids. CDR1 and CDR2 (germline): LGHNA, YNFKEQ. The V end was cut by 3 bases, the J end by 6 bases, with 18 bases between.

The rearrangement links TRBV3-1 (or the pseudogene TRBV3-2) to TRBJ2-5; a weak D match, TRBD1 (5 bases). Trimming removed 1 base from V and 1 base from J, with 7 bases in between. The CDR3 runs 14 residues. CDR1 is LGHDT, CDR2 YNNKEL, per germline (reference sequence). The DNA of the CDR3 is TGTGCCAGCAGCCAAGGGACACTCCAAGAGACCCAGTACTTC. It specifies CASSQGTLQETQYF.